This TCR beta chain originates from a study of T cell repertoires in aging, cancer and after chemotherapy. TCR beta rearrangements were amplified from peripheral blood genomic DNA. The CDR3 totals 20 residues. Trimming took 5 bases from V and 2 from J; bases not matched to a gene: 16. CDR1 and CDR2 from the germline V gene are LNHDA and SQIVND (reference sequence). Multiplex touch-down PCR with TRB-A/B primers amplified rearranged V-D-J TRB sequences. TCRdb reprocessed the multiplex PCR reads with MiXCR, giving one entry per CDR3 protein. In the table there are about 1,600 distinct CDR3 sequences, less than 40% of which are singletons. This clonotype was detected only a few times.

Sequencing was done on a sample of blood. J is TRBJ2-1 and V is TRBV19; 12 bases map to TRBD2. The TCR was taken from a human donor with a solid tumor. The CDR3 DNA reads as TGTGCCAGTAGTCCAAGACTAGCGGGAGACGGCCTGGTGACCTACAATGAGCAGTTCTTC. The encoded protein is CASSPRLAGDGLVTYNEQFF.